This TCR beta chain emerged from a study of OX40 agonist ivuxolimab in advanced cancers. Notes on the research overall: Ivuxolimab, which targeted the costimulatory receptor OX40 (CD134), was an agonistic, fully human IgG2 monoclonal antibody. Intravenous ivuxolimab was administered to patients every 2 weeks at six dose levels: 0.01, 0.1, 0.3, 1.5, 3 and 10 mg/kg. Of the roughly 50 dose-escalation patients, hepatocellular carcinoma was present in about 20, melanoma in approximately 15, renal cell carcinoma in 9 and head and neck cancer in 9. In the dose-escalation cohort, 75% to 90% of patients were male, and the mean age was around 65 years with a range of about 23 to 79. Prior anti-PD-1, anti-PD-L1 or anti-CTLA-4 therapy was permitted, and 40% of dose-escalation patients had received checkpoint inhibitors. Three dose-escalation patients achieved partial responses, one with hepatocellular carcinoma and two with cutaneous melanoma. The purpose of peripheral TCRbeta sequencing was to test whether ivuxolimab changed TCR sequence diversity and led to clonal T-cell expansion. The paper covers the monotherapy dose-escalation part of the phase I ivuxolimab trial, which included N of about 50 patients. What the work shows at the level of the full study, not this receptor alone: Antigen specificity was not determined for the clonally expanded peripheral T cells. In the 0.1-3.0 mg/kg groups, partial responders had among the lowest normalized peripheral clonal expansion, particularly in CD8+ T cells. At doses of 0.1 to 3.0 mg/kg, clonal expansion of both CD4+ and CD8+ blood T cells was observed from baseline to week 6. After ivuxolimab, CD8+ T cells had more expanded clones than CD4+ T cells on average. Low levels of normalized T-cell clonal expansion were also seen in some patients who did not respond.

Comment on this clone: Its antigen has not been determined. An end of the junction differs from the germline gene, which may be a read error.

Patients with autoimmune disease history or receiving systemic immunosuppression were excluded from the trial. Peripheral blood for TCR sequencing was collected from all dose cohorts at baseline, on cycle 4 day 1, and on cycle 7 day 1. The samples were drawn from a first-in-human, open-label, multicenter phase I dose-escalation trial of ivuxolimab. Adults with locally advanced or metastatic melanoma, renal cell, hepatocellular, or head and neck squamous cell carcinoma were enrolled in the trial. CD4+ and CD8+ T cells were sorted separately from peripheral blood before TCR sequencing. To sequence the TCRbeta CDR3 region, genomic DNA was isolated from the sorted cells. The immunoSEQ Assay was used to sequence the TCRbeta CDR3 regions. TCRdb holds this immuneACCESS table with in-frame rearrangements only. Some clones are missing; in checked studies, unresolved V genes explain under half, and the rest has no known cause. Here the sample has around 140,000 clones; just over 90% occur a single time. About 1.1% of the sample is taken by the ten largest.

Sample: CD4+ or CD8+ T cells sorted from blood, taken in a trial of the OX40 agonist ivuxolimab. The receptor was isolated from an adult with an advanced solid tumor such as melanoma, head and neck, liver or kidney cancer.

The DNA is as follows: TGTGCTAGCAGCCCGGGACAGGGCAATGAGCAGTTCTTC. The resulting protein is CASSPGQGNEQFF. The sequence is built from TRBV7-7 and TRBJ2-1; 9 bases in between match TRBD1. The germline V gene encodes CDR1 SSHAT and CDR2 FNYEAQ (reference sequence). From its cysteine to its phenylalanine, the CDR3 spans 13 amino acids. The read is trimmed to its CDR3 DNA, 39 bases read in frame from base 1.